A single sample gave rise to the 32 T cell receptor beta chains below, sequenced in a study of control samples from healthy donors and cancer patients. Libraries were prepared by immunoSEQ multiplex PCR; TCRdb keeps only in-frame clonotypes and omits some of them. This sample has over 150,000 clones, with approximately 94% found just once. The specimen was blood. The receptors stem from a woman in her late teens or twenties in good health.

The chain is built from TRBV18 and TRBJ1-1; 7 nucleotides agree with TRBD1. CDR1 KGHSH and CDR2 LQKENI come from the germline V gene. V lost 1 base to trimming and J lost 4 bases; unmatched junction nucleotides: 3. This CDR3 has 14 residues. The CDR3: CASSPQQGTTEAFF. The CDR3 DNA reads TGTGCCAGCTCACCACAACAGGGGACCACTGAAGCTTTCTTT.

CDR3 DNA sequence: TGTGCCAGCAGTTTATACCCCGTAAGACAGGGGAGCTATGAGCAGTTCTTC. Its translation is CASSLYPVRQGSYEQFF. The V call is TRBV27, the J call TRBJ2-1; 8 bases are a match to TRBD1. Looked up from germline, CDR1 is MNHEY and CDR2 is SMNVEV (reference sequence). There are 17 residues in the CDR3. V was clipped by 1 base and J by 8 bases; unmatched bases: 13.

The CDR3 loop reads CATYSGTVSGNTIYF. CDR3 sequence (DNA): TGTGCCACTTATTCCGGGACAGTCTCTGGAAACACCATATATTTT. The chain combines TRBV10-3 with TRBJ1-3; 7 bases agree with TRBD1. CDR3 size: 15 residues. Unmatched junction bases numbered 9, after V lost 10 bases and J lost 0 bases. The germline V gene has CDR1 ENHRY and CDR2 SYGVKD.

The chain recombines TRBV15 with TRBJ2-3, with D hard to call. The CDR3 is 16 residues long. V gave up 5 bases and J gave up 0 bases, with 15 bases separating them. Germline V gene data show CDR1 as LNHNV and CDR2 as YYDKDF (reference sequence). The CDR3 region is CATSSRTGPSTDTQYF. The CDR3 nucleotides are TGTGCCACCAGCTCCCGGACGGGTCCTAGCACAGATACGCAGTATTTT.

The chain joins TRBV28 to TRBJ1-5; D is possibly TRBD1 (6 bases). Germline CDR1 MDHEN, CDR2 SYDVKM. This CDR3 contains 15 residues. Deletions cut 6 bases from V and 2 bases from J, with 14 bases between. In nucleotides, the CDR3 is TGTGCCAGCAGCCTACCAGGGGTGGGCAATCAGCCCCAGCATTTT. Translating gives CASSLPGVGNQPQHF.

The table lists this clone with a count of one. The CDR3 reads CSVGGGYNQPQHF. The CDR3 DNA is TGCAGCGTTGGGGGAGGGTACAATCAGCCCCAGCATTTT. The chain combines TRBV29-1 with TRBJ1-5, with D hard to call. V lost 4 bases to trimming and J lost 3 bases, with 10 bases between them. The CDR3 has 13 residues. Germline-derived CDR1 and CDR2 are SQVTM and ANQGSEA.

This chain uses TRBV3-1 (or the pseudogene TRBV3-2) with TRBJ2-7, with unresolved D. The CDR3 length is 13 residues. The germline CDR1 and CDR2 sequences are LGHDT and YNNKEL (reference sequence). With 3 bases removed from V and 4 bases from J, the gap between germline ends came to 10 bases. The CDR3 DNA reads TGTGCCAGCAGCCACAAAAGGGATTACGAGCAGTACTTC. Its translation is CASSHKRDYEQYF.

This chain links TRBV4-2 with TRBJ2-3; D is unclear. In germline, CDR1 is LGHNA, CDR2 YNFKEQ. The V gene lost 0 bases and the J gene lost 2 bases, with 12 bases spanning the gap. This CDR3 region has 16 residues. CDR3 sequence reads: CASSQEAPVNTDTQYF. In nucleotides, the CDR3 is TGTGCCAGCAGCCAAGAGGCCCCGGTGAACACAGATACGCAGTATTTT.

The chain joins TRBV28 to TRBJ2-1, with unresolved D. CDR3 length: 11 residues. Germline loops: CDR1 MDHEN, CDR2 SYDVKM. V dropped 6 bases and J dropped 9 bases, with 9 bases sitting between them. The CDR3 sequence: CASSPYLEQFF. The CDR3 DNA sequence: TGTGCCAGCAGCCCCTATCTTGAGCAGTTCTTC.

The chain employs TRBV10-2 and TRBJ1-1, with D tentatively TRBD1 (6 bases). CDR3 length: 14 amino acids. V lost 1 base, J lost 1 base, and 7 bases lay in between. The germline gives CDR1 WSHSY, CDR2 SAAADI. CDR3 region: CASSELGQNTEAFF. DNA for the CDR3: TGCGCCAGCAGTGAGTTGGGACAGAACACTGAAGCTTTCTTT.

This chain's CDR3 is CASSPTPSLAGLTDTQYF. DNA of the CDR3: TGTGCCAGCAGTCCCACCCCCTCTCTAGCGGGACTCACAGATACGCAGTATTTT. This chain joins TRBV6-2 or TRBV6-3 and TRBJ2-3; 9 bases match TRBD2. This CDR3 has 18 residues. The V and J ends lost 5 bases and 2 bases, in that order; junction bases with no gene match: 14. Germline V gene lookup returns CDR1 MNHEY and CDR2 SVGEGT.

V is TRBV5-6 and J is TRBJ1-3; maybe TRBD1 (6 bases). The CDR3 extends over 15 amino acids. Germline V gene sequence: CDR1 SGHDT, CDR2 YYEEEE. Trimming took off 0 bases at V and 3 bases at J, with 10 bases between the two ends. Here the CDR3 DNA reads TGTGCCAGCAGCTTGGTACCAGGGGATGGAAACACCATATATTTT. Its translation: CASSLVPGDGNTIYF.

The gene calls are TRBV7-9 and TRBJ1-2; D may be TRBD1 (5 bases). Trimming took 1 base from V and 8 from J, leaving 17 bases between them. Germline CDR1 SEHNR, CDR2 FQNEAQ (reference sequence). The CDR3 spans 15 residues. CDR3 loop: CASSLVSREKQGYTF. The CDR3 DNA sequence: TGTGCCAGCAGCTTAGTGAGCAGGGAGAAACAGGGCTACACCTTC. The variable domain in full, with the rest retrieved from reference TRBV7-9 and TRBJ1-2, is DTGVSQNPRHKITKRGQNVTFRCDPISEHNRLYWYRQTLGQGPEFLTYFQNEAQLEKSRLLSDRFSAERPKGSFSTLEIQRTEQGDSAMYLCASSLVSREKQGYTFGSGTRLTVV.

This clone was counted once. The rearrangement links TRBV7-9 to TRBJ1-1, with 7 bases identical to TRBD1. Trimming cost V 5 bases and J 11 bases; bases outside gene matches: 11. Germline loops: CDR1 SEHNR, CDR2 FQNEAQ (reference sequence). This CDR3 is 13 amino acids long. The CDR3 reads CASSPDRVEMAFF. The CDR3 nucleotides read TGTGCCAGCAGCCCCGACAGGGTGGAAATGGCTTTCTTT. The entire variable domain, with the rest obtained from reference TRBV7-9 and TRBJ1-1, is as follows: DTGVSQNPRHKITKRGQNVTFRCDPISEHNRLYWYRQTLGQGPEFLTYFQNEAQLEKSRLLSDRFSAERPKGSFSTLEIQRTEQGDSAMYLCASSPDRVEMAFFGQGTRLTVV.

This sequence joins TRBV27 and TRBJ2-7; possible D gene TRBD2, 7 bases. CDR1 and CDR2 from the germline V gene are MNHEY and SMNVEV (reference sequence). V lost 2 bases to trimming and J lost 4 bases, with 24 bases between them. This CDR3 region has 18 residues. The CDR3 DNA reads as TGTGCCAGCAGTTTAAAATTGCCAGGGATAGGGGGGGGATACGAGCAGTACTTC. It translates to CASSLKLPGIGGGYEQYF.

Here the CDR3 DNA reads TGTGCCAGCAGCTTAGGGGGCGGGGGAATCTCCTACGAGCAGTACTTC. Translating it yields CASSLGGGGISYEQYF. The V call is TRBV7-8, the J call TRBJ2-7; TRBD2 aligns across 7 bases. J gave up 0 bases and V 1 base, and 6 bases lay outside the gene matches. The CDR3 has 16 amino acids. Germline V gene sequence: CDR1 SGHVS, CDR2 FQNEAQ.

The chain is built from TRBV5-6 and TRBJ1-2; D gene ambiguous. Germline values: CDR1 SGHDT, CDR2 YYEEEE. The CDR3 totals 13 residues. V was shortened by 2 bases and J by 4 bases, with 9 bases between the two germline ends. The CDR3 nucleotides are TGTGCCAGCAGCTTAGGCACCTCCTATGGCTACACCTTC. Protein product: CASSLGTSYGYTF.

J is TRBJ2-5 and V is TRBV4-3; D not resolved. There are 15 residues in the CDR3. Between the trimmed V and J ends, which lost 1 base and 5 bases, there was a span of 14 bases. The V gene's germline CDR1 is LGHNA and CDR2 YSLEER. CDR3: CASSQVGASPETQYF. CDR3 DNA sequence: TGCGCCAGCAGCCAAGTAGGTGCCTCTCCGGAGACCCAGTACTTC.

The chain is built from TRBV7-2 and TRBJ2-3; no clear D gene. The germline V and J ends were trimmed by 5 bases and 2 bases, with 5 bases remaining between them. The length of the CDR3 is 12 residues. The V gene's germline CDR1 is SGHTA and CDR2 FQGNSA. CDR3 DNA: TGTGCCAGCAGCCCATACACAGATACGCAGTATTTT. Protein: CASSPYTDTQYF.

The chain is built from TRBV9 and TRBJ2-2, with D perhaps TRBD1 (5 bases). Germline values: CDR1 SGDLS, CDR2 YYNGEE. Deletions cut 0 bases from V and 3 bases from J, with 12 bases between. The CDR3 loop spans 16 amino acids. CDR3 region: CASSVEAGLDTGELFF. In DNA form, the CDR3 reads TGTGCCAGCAGCGTAGAAGCAGGGTTGGACACCGGGGAGCTGTTTTTT.

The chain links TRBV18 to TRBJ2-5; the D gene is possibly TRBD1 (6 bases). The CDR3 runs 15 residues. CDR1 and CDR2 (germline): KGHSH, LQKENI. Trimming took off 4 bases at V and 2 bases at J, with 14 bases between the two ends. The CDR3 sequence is CASSLMTGFQETQYF. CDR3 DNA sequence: TGTGCCAGCTCACTGATGACAGGTTTTCAAGAGACCCAGTACTTC.

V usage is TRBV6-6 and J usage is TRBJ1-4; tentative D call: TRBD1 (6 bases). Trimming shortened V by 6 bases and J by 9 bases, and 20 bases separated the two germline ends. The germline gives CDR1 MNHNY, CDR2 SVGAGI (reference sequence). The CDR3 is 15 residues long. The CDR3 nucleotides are TGTGCCAGCAGGACGAGTCAGGGGATAAGTCAAAAACTGTTTTTT. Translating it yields CASRTSQGISQKLFF.

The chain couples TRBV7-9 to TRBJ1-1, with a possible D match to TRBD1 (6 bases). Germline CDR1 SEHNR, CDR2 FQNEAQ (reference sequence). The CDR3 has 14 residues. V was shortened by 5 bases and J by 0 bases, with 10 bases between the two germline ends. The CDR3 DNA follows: TGTGCCAGCAGCCCAGACAGGCTGAACACTGAAGCTTTCTTT. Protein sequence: CASSPDRLNTEAFF.

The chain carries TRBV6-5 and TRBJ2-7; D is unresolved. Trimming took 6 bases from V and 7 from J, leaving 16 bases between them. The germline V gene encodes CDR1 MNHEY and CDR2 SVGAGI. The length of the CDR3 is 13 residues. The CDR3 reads CASSPTVVGEQYF. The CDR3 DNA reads TGTGCCAGCAGCCCCACAGTCGTGGGGGAGCAGTACTTC.

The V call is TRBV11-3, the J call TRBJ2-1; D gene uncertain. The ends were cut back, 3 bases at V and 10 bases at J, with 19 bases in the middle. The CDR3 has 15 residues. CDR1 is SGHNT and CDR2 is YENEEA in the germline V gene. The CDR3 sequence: CASSFFGLSRIEQFF. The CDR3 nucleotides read TGTGCCAGCAGCTTTTTCGGGCTAAGTCGGATCGAGCAGTTCTTC.

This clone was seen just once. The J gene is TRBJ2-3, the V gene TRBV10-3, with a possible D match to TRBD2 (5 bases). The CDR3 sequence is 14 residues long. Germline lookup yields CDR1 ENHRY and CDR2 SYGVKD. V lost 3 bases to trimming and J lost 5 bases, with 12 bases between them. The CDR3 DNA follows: TGTGCCATCAGTGAAACCAACGCGGGAGATACGCAGTATTTT. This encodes CAISETNAGDTQYF.

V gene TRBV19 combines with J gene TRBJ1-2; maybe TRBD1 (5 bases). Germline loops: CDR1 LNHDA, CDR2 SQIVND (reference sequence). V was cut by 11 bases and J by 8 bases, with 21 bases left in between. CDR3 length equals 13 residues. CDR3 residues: CAVRVGAVKGYTF. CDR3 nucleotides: TGTGCCGTCCGGGTAGGGGCCGTAAAGGGCTACACCTTC.

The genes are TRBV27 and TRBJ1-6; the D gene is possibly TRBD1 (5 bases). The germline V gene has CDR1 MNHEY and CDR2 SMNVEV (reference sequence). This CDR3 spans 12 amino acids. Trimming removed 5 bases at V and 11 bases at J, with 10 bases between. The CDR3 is CASSHAGTPLHF. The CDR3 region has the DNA TGTGCCAGCAGTCACGCAGGGACACCCCTCCACTTT.

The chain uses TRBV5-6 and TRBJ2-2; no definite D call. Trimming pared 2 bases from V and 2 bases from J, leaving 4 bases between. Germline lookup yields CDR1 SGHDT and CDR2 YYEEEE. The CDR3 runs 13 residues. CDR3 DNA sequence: TGTGCCAGCAGCTTCGTTAACACCGGGGAGCTGTTTTTT. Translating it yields CASSFVNTGELFF.

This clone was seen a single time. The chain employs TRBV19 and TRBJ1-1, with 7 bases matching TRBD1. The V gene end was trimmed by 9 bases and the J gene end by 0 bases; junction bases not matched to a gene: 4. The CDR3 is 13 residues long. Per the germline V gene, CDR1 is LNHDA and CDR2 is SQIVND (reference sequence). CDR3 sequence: CASRDSMNTEAFF. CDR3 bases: TGTGCCAGCAGGGACAGCATGAACACTGAAGCTTTCTTT.

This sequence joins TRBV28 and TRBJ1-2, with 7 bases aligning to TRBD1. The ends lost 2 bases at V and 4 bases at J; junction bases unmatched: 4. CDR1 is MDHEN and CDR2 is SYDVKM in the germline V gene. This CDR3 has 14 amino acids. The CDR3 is CASSLKGAVYGYTF. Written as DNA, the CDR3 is TGTGCCAGCAGTTTAAAGGGGGCGGTCTATGGCTACACCTTC.

CDR3 nucleotide sequence: TGTGCCAGCAGTTACTCGGGGGGGCGGTTAAACACCATATATTTT. Translating gives CASSYSGGRLNTIYF. The rearrangement joins TRBV6-5 to TRBJ1-3; D is possibly TRBD1 (6 bases). V lost 0 bases and J 6 bases, leaving 12 bases between the germline ends. In germline, CDR1 is MNHEY, CDR2 SVGAGI. CDR3 length equals 15 residues.